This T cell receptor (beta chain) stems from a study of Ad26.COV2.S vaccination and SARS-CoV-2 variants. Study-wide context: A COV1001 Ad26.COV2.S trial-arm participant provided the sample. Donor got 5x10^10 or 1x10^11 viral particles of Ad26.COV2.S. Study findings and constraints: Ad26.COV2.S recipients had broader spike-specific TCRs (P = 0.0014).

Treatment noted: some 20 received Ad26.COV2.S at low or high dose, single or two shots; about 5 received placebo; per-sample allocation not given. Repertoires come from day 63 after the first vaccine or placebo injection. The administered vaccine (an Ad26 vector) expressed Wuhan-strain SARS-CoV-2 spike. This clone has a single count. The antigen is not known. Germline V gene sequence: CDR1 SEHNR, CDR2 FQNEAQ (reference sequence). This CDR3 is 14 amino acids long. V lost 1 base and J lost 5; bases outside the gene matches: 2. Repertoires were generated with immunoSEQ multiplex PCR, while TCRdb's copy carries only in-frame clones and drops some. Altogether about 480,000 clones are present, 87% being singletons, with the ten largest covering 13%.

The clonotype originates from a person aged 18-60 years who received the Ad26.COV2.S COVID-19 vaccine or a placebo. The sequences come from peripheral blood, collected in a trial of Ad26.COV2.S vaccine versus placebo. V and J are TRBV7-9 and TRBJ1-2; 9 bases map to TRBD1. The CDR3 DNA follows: TGTGCCAGCAGCTTAGATGGACAGGGGTATGGCTACACCTTC. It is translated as CASSLDGQGYGYTF.